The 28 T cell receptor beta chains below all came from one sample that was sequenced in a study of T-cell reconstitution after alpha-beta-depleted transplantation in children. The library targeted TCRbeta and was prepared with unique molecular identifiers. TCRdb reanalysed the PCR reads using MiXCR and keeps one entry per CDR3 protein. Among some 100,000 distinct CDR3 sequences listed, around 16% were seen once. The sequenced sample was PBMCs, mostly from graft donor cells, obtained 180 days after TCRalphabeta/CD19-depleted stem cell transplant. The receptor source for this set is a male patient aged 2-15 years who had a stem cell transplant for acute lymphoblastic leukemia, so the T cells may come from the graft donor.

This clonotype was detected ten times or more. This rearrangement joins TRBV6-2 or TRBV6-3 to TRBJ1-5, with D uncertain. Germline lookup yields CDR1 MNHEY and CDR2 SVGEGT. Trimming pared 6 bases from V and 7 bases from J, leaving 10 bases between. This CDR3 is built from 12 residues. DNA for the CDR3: TGTGCCAGCAGCGACGATTGGCAGCCCCAGCATTTT. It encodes CASSDDWQPQHF.

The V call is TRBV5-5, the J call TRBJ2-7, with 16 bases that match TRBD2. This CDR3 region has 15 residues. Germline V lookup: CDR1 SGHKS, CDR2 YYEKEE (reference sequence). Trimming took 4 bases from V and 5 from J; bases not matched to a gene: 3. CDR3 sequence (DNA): TGTGCCAGCAGCCTAGGGACTAGCGGGGGGGACGAGCAGTACTTC. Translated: CASSLGTSGGDEQYF.

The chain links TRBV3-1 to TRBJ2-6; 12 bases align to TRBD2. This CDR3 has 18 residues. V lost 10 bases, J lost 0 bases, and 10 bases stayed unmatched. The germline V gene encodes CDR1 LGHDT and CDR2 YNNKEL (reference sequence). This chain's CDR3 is CAISGRLAGDSGANVLTF. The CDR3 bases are TGTGCCATCAGTGGAAGACTAGCGGGGGACTCTGGGGCCAACGTCCTGACTTTC.

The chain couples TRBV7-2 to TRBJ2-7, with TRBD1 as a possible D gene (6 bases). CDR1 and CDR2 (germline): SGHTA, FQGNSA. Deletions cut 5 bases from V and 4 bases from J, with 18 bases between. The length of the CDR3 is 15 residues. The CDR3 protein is CASSGNRARLYEQYF. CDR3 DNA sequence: TGTGCCAGCAGCGGCAACAGGGCTCGCTTGTACGAGCAGTACTTC.

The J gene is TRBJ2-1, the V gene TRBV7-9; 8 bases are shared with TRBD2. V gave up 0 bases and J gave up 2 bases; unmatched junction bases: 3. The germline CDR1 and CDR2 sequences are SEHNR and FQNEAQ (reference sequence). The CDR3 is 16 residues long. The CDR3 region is CASSLAGGGPYNEQFF. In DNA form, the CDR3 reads TGTGCCAGCAGCTTAGCCGGGGGGGGGCCCTACAATGAGCAGTTCTTC.

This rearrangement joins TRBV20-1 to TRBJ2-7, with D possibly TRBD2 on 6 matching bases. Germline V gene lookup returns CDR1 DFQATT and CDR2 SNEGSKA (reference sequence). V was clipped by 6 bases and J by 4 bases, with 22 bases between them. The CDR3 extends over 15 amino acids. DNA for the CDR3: TGCAGTGCCCCGAGCATCGGGGGTGGTTATTACGAGCAGTACTTC. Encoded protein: CSAPSIGGGYYEQYF.

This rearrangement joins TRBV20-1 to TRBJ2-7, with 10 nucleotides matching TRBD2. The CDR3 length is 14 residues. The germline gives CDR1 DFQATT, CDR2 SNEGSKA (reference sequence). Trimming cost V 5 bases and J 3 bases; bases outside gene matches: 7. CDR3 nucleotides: TGCAGTGCTCATCCGGGACTAGCGAACTACGAGCAGTACTTC. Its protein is CSAHPGLANYEQYF.

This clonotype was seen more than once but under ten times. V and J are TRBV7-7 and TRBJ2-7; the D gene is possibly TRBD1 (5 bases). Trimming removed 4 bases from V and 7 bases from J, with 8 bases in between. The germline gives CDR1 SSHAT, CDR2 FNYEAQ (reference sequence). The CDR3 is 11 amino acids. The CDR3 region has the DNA TGTGCCAGCAGCTACAGGTGGGAGCAGTACTTC. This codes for CASSYRWEQYF.

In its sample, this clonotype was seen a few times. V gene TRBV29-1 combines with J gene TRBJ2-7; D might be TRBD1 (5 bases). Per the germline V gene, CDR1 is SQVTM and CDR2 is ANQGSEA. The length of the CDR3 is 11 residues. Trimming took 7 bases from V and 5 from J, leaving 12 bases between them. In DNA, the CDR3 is TGCAGCGCTTTAAGACAGAACGAGCAGTACTTC. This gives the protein CSALRQNEQYF.

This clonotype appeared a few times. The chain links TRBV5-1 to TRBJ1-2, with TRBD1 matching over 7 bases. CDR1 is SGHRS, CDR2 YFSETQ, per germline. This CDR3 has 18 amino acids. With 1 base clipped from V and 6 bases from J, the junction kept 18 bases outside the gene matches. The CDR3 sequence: CASSLRLTGPPLLDGYTF. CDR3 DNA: TGCGCCAGCAGCTTGCGGTTGACAGGGCCGCCCCTGCTAGATGGCTACACCTTC.

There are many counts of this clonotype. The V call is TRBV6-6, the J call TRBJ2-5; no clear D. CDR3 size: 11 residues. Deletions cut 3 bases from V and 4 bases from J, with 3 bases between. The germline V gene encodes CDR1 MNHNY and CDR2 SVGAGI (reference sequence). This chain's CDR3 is CASSYGETQYF. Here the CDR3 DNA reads TGTGCCAGCAGTTATGGAGAGACCCAGTACTTC.

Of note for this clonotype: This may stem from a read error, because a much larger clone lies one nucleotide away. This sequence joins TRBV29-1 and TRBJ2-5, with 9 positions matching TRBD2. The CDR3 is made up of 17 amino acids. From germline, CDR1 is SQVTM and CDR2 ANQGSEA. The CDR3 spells CSVVPNVNAGGRETQCF. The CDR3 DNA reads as TGCAGCGTTGTTCCAAACGTCAATGCGGGAGGGAGGGAGACCCAGTGCTTC.

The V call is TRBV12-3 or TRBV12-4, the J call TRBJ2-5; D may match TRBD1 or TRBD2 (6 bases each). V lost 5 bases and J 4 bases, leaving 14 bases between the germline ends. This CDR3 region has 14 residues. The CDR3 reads CASSDRTIVETQYF. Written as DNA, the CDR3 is TGTGCCAGCAGTGACAGGACTATCGTAGAGACCCAGTACTTC.

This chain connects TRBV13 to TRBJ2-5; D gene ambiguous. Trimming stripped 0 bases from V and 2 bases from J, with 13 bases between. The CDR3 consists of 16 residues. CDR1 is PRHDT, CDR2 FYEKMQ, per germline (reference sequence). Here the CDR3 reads CASSLGQRTYQETQYF. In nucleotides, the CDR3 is TGTGCCAGCAGCTTAGGACAAAGGACCTATCAAGAGACCCAGTACTTC.

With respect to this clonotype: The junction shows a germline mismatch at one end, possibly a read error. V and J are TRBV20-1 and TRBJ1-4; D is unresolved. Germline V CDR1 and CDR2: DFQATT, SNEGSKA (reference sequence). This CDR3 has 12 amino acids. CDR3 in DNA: TGCAGTGCTAGGCCTTCGTTAGGGATCTCCCTCTTT. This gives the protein CSARPSLGISLF.

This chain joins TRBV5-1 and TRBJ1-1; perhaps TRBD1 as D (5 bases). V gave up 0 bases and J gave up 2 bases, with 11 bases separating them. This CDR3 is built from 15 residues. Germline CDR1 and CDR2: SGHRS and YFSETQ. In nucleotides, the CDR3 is TGCGCCAGCAGCTTGGACCGGGGGGGTAACACTGAAGCTTTCTTT. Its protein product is CASSLDRGGNTEAFF.

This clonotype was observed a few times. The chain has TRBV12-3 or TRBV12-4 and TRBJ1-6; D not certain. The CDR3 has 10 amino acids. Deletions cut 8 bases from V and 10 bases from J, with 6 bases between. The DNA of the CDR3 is TGTGCCAGCCCCCGATCACCCCTCCACTTT. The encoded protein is CASPRSPLHF.

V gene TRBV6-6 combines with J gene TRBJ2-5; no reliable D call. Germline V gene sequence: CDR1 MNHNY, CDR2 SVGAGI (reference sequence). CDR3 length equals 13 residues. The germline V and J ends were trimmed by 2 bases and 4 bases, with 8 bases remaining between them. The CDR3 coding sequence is TGTGCCAGCAGTTACCTAAGTGGAGAGACCCAGTACTTC. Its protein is CASSYLSGETQYF.

CDR3 DNA sequence: TGTGCCAGCAGTGAATGGGGGACAGGGCGAGGGTACGAGCAGTACTTC. This gives the protein CASSEWGTGRGYEQYF. V and J are TRBV2 and TRBJ2-7; 9 bases fit TRBD1. CDR1 is SNHLY and CDR2 is FYNNEI in the germline V gene. V was clipped by 2 bases and J by 4 bases; unmatched bases: 9. The CDR3 has 16 residues.

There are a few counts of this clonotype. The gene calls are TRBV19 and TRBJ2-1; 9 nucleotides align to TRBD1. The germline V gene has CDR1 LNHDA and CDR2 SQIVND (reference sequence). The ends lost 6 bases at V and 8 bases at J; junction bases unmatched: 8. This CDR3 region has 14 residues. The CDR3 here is CASSLRDRVHEQFF. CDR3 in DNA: TGTGCCAGTAGCCTACGGGACAGGGTCCATGAGCAGTTCTTC.

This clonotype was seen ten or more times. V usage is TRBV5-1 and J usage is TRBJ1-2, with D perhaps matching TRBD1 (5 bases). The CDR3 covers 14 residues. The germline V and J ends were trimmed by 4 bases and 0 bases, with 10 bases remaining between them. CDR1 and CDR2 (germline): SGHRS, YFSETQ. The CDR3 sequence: CASSRDGANYGYTF. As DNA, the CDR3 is TGCGCCAGCAGCCGGGACGGAGCTAACTATGGCTACACCTTC.

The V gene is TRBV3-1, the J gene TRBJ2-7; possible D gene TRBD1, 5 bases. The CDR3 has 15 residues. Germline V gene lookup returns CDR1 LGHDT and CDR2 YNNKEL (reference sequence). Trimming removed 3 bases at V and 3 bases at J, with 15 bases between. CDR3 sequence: CASSQKGPPFYEQYF. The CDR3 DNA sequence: TGTGCCAGCAGCCAGAAGGGGCCTCCTTTCTACGAGCAGTACTTC.

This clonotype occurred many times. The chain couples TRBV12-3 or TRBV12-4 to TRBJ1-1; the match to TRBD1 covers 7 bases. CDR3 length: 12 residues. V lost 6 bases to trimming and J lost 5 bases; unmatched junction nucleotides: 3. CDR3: CASRPGGTEAFF. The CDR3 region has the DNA TGTGCCAGCAGGCCAGGGGGTACTGAAGCTTTCTTT.

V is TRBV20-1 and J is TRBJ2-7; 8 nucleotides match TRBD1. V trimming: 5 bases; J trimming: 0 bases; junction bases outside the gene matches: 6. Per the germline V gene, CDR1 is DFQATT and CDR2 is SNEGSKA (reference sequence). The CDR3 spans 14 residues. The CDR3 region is CSAPDRASSYEQYF. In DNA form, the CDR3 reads TGCAGTGCTCCGGACAGGGCTAGCTCCTACGAGCAGTACTTC.

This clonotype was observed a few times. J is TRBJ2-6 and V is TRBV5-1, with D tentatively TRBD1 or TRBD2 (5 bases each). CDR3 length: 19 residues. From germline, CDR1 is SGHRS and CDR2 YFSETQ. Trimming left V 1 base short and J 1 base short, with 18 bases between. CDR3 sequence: CASSLFGAGLSSGANVLTF. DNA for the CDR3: TGCGCCAGCAGCTTGTTTGGGGCGGGCTTATCTTCTGGGGCCAACGTCCTGACTTTC.

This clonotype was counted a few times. CDR3 residues: CASSLSGLDQPQHF. The CDR3 DNA reads TGCGCCAGCAGCTTGTCAGGGCTCGATCAGCCCCAGCATTTT. This chain links TRBV5-1 with TRBJ1-5, with D perhaps TRBD1 (5 bases). CDR1 SGHRS and CDR2 YFSETQ come from the germline V gene. V was trimmed by 1 base and J by 5 bases, leaving 10 bases between them. The CDR3 loop spans 14 amino acids.

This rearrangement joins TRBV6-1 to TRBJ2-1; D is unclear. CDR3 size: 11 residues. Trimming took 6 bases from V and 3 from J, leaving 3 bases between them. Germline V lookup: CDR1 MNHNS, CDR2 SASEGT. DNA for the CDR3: TGTGCCAGCAGACACTACAATGAGCAGTTCTTC. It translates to CASRHYNEQFF.

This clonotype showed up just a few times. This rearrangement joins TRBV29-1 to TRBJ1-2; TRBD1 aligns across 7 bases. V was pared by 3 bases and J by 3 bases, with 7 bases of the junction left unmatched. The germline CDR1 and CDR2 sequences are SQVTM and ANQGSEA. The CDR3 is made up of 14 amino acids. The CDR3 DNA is TGCAGCGTTGAGGCGACCGGGACAGACTATGGCTACACCTTC. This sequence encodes CSVEATGTDYGYTF.